These 2 T cell receptor beta chains share one sample of origin, sequenced in a study of long-term antiretroviral therapy in people with HIV. The run of the v3.0 immunoSEQ assay was at survey level. Repertoires were generated with immunoSEQ multiplex PCR, while TCRdb's copy carries only in-frame clones and drops some. The sample includes 20,000 to 30,000 clones, 70% to 85% of them seen just once. The specimen was unsorted PBMCs, collected 1.2 years after starting antiretroviral therapy. The receptors were gathered from a woman in her thirties or forties with HIV.

By share, this clone ranks as medium-sized (0.01 to 0.1%). The chain carries TRBV5-4 and TRBJ2-7; no definite D call. This CDR3 contains 15 residues. V was cut by 4 bases and J by 0 bases, with 14 bases left in between. The V gene's germline CDR1 is SGHNT and CDR2 YYREEE (reference sequence). As DNA, the CDR3 is TGTGCCAGCAGCCCCGGGTCATCGGGCTCCTACGAGCAGTACTTC. Translating it yields CASSPGSSGSYEQYF. Based on the CDR3 plus reference TRBV5-4 and TRBJ2-7, the full variable domain is ETGVTQSPTHLIKTRGQQVTLRCSSQSGHNTVSWYQQALGQGPQFIFQYYREEENGRGNFPPRFSGLQFPNYSSELNVNALELDDSALYLCASSPGSSGSYEQYFGPGTRLTVT.

The chain combines TRBV10-1 with TRBJ1-6; the D gene is possibly TRBD1 (5 bases). This CDR3 is 15 amino acids long. Germline V gene data show CDR1 as WNHNN and CDR2 as SYGVQD (reference sequence). V was trimmed by 6 bases and J by 6 bases, leaving 15 bases between them. CDR3 amino acids: CASSGGTQINSPLHF. The CDR3 DNA reads TGCGCCAGCAGCGGGGGAACACAGATTAATTCACCCCTCCACTTT.